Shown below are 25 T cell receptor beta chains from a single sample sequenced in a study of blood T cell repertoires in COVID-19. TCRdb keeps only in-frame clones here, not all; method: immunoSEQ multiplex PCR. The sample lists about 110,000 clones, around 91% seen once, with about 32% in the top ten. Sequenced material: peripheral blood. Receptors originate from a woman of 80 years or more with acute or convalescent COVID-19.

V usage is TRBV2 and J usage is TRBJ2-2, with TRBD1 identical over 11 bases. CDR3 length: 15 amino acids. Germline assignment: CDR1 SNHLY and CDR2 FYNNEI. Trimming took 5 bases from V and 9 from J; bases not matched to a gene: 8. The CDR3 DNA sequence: TGTGCCAGCAGTATTATGGACAGGGGGCTTAGGGAGCTGTTTTTT. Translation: CASSIMDRGLRELFF.

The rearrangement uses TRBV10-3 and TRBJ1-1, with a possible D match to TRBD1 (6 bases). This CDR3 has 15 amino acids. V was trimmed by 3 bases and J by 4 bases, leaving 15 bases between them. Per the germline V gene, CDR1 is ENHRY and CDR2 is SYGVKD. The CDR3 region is CAISDGQRTGTEAFF. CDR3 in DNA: TGTGCCATCAGTGACGGACAGCGAACTGGCACTGAAGCTTTCTTT.

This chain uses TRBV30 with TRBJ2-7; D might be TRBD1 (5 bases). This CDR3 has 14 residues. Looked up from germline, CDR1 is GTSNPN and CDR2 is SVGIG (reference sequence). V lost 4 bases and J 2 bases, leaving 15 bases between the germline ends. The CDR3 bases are TGTGCCTGGACGTCTCAGGGTATGGCCTACGAGCAGTACTTC. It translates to CAWTSQGMAYEQYF.

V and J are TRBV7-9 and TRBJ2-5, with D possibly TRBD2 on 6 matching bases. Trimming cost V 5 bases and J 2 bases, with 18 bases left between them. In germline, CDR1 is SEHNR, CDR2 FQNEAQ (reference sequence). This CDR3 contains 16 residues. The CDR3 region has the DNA TGTGCCAGCAGCCGCCGAGTAGCGGACATGCAAGAGACCCAGTACTTC. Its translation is CASSRRVADMQETQYF.

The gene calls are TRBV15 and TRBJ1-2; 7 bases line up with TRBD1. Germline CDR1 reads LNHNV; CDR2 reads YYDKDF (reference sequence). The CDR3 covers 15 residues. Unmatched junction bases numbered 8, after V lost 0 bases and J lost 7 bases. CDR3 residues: CATSRDQGVVGGYTF. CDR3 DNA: TGTGCCACCAGCAGAGATCAGGGGGTAGTCGGTGGCTACACCTTC.

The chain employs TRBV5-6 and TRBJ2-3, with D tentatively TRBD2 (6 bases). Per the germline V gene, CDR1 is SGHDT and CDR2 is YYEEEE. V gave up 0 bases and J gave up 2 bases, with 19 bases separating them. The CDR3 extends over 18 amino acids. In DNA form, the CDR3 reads TGTGCCAGCAGCTTGGTGGGACTGGGGGGAGCTATCACAGATACGCAGTATTTT. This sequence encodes CASSLVGLGGAITDTQYF. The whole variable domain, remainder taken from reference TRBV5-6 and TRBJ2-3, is DAGVTQSPTHLIKTRGQQVTLRCSPKSGHDTVSWYQQALGQGPQFIFQYYEEEERQRGNFPDRFSGHQFPNYSSELNVNALLLGDSALYLCASSLVGLGGAITDTQYFGPGTRLTVL.

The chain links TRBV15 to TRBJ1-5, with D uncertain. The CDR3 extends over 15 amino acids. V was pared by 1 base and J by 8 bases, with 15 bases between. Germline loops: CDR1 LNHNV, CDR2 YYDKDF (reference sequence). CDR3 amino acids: CATSRGDWVLEPQHF. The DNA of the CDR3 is TGTGCCACCAGCAGAGGCGACTGGGTTTTGGAGCCCCAGCATTTT. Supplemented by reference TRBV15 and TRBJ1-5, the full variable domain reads DAMVIQNPRYQVTQFGKPVTLSCSQTLNHNVMYWYQQKSSQAPKLLFHYYDKDFNNEADTPDNFQSRRPNTSFCFLDIRSPGLGDTAMYLCATSRGDWVLEPQHFGDGTRLSIL.

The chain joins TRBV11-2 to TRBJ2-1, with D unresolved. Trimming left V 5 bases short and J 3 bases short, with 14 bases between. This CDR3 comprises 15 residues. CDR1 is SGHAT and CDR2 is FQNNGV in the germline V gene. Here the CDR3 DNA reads TGTGCCAGCAGCCGGTCCTCCTTATTCTACAATGAGCAGTTCTTC. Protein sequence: CASSRSSLFYNEQFF.

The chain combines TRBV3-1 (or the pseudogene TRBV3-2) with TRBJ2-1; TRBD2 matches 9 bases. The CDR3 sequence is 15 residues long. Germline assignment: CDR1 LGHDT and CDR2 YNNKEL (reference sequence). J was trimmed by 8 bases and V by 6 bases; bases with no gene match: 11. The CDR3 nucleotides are TGTGCCAGCAGACGATTAGCGGGCGGGGGGGATGAGCAGTTCTTC. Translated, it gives CASRRLAGGGDEQFF.

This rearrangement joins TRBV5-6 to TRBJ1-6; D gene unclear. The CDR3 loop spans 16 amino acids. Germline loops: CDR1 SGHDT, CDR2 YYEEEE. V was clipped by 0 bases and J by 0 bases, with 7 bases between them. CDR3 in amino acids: CASSLDSSSYNSPLHF. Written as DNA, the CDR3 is TGTGCCAGCAGCTTGGATTCTAGCTCCTATAATTCACCCCTCCACTTT.

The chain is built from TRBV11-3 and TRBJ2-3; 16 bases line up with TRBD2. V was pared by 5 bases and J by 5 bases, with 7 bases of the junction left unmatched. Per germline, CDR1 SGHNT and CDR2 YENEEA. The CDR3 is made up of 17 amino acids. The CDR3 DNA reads TGTGCCAGCAGCCTAGGGACTAGCGGGGGGGCTGAAGATACGCAGTATTTT. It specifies CASSLGTSGGAEDTQYF. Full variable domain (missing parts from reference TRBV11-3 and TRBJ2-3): EAGVVQSPRYKIIEKKQPVAFWCNPISGHNTLYWYLQNLGQGPELLIRYENEEAVDDSQLPKDRFSAERLKGVDSTLKIQPAELGDSAVYLCASSLGTSGGAEDTQYFGPGTRLTVL.

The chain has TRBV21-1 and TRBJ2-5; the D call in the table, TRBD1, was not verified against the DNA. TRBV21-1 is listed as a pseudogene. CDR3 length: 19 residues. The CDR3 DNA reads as TGTGCCAGCAGCGAGGGAATGGGCGGGACAGGGGTCGGACAAGAGACCCAGTACTTC. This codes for CASSEGMGGTGVGQETQYF.

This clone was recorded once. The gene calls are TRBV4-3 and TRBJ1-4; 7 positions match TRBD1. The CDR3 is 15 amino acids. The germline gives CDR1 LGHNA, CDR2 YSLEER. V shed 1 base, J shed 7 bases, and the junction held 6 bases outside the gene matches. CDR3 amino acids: CASSQVWRQGEKLFF. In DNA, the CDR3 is TGCGCCAGCAGCCAAGTATGGAGACAGGGTGAAAAACTGTTTTTT.

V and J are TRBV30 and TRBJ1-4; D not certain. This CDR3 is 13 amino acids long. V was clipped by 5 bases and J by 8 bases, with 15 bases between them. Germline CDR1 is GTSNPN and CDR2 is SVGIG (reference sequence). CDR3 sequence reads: CAWARDQLEKLFF. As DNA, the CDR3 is TGTGCCTGGGCCCGGGATCAGCTAGAAAAACTGTTTTTT.

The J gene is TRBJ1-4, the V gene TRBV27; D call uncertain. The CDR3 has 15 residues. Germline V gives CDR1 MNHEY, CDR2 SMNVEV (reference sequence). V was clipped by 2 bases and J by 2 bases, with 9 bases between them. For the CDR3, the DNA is TGTGCCAGCAGTTTAAAACCGGGGACTAATGAAAAACTGTTTTTT. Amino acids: CASSLKPGTNEKLFF.

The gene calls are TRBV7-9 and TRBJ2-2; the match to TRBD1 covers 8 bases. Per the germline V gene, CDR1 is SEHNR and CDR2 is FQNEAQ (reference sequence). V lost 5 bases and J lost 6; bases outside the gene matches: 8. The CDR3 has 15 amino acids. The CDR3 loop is CASSLQGGRPGELFF. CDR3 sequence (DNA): TGTGCCAGCAGCCTACAGGGGGGCCGGCCCGGGGAGCTGTTTTTT. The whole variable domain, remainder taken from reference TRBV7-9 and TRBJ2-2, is DTGVSQNPRHKITKRGQNVTFRCDPISEHNRLYWYRQTLGQGPEFLTYFQNEAQLEKSRLLSDRFSAERPKGSFSTLEIQRTEQGDSAMYLCASSLQGGRPGELFFGEGSRLTVL.

CDR3 DNA sequence: TGTGCCAGCAGAAGCTCGAGCGGGGTTGCAGATACGCAGTATTTT. Encoded protein: CASRSSSGVADTQYF. The chain uses TRBV6-1 and TRBJ2-3; TRBD2 matches at 7 bases. V was clipped by 6 bases and J by 4 bases; unmatched bases: 10. CDR3 length: 15 amino acids. Germline CDR1 reads MNHNS; CDR2 reads SASEGT.

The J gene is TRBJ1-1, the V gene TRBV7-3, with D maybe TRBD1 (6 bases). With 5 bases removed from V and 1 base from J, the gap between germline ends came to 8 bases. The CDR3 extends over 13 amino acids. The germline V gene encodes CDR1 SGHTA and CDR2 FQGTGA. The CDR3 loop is CASSQTGNTEAFF. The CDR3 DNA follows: TGTGCCAGCAGCCAGACAGGGAACACTGAAGCTTTCTTT.

CDR3 DNA sequence: TGCGCCAGCAGCGGGGGAGGATACAATGAGCAGTTCTTC. This codes for CASSGGGYNEQFF. This chain uses TRBV10-1 with TRBJ2-1; D might be TRBD2 (6 bases). The ends were cut back, 6 bases at V and 4 bases at J, with 10 bases in the middle. CDR1 and CDR2 from the germline V gene are WNHNN and SYGVQD (reference sequence). The CDR3 spans 13 residues.

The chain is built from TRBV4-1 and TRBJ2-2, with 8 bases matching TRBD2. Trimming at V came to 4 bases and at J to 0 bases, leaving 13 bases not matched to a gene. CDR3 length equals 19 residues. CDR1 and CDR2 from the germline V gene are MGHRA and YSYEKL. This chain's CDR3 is CASSPIAGMAWANTGELFF. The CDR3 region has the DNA TGCGCCAGCAGCCCGATAGCGGGGATGGCCTGGGCGAACACCGGGGAGCTGTTTTTT.

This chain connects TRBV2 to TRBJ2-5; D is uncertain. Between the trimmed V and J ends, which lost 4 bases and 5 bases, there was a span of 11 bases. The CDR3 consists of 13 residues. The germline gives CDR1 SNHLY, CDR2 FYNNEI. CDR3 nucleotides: TGTGCCAGCAGTGTAACAGACGGCGAGACCCAGTACTTC. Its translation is CASSVTDGETQYF.

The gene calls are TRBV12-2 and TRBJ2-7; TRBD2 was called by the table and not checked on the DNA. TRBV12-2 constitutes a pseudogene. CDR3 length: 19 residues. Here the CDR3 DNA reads TGTGCAAGTCGCTTAGCGTCCGGTTCTCGTCCTAAGAAGACCTACGAGCAGTACTTC. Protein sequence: CASRLASGSRPKKTYEQYF.

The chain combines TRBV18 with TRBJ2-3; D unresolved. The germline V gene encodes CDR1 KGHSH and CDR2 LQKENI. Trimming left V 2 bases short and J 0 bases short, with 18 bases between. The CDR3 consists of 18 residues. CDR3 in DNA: TGTGCCAGCTCACCAAATATGCTAGGTCTATCTAGCACAGATACGCAGTATTTT. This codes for CASSPNMLGLSSTDTQYF.

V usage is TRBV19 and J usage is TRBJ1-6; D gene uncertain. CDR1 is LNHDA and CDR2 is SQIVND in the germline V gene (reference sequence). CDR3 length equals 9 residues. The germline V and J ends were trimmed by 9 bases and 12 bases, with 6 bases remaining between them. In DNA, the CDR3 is TGTGCCAGAAGCCTACCCCTCCACTTT. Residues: CARSLPLHF. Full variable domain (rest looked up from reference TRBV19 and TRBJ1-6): DGGITQSPKYLFRKEGQNVTLSCEQNLNHDAMYWYRQDPGQGLRLIYYSQIVNDFQKGDIAEGYSVSREKKESFPLTVTSAQKNPTAFYLCARSLPLHFGNGTRLTVT.

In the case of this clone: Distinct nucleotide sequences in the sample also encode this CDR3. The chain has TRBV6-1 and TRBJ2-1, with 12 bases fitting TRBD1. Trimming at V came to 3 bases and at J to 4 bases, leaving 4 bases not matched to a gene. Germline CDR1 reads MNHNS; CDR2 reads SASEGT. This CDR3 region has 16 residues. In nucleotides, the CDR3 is TGTGCCAGCAGTGAGCCGGGACAGGGGGCTTACAATGAGCAGTTCTTC. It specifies CASSEPGQGAYNEQFF.